The 28 T cell receptor beta chains in this list originate from one sample, sequenced in a study of cytomegalovirus exposure and HLA in healthy donors. PCR involved 60 Vbeta and 13 Jbeta primers. The assay was immunoSEQ multiplex PCR, and TCRdb's table has in-frame clones only and misses some. The table includes roughly 140,000 clones, 82% detected once. Sample: PBMCs. The source is a male donor in good health and CMV-seronegative.

This clone has just a few counts. The chain carries TRBV7-2 and TRBJ1-2; 12 bases align to TRBD1. CDR1 and CDR2 (germline): SGHTA, FQGNSA. The CDR3 length is 15 residues. Losses at the gene ends were 5 bases for V and 6 bases for J; bases not matched to a gene: 7. CDR3: CASSPARDRGHGYTF. The CDR3 coding sequence is TGTGCCAGCAGCCCAGCCCGGGACAGGGGGCATGGCTACACCTTC.

The CDR3 nucleotides read TGTGCCATCAGTGTAGGGGATACTGGAAACACCATATATTTT. Protein: CAISVGDTGNTIYF. The J gene is TRBJ1-3, the V gene TRBV10-3; D possibly corresponds to TRBD1 (5 bases). This CDR3 comprises 14 residues. Germline CDR1 reads ENHRY; CDR2 reads SYGVKD. Deletions cut 4 bases from V and 2 bases from J, with 9 bases between.

This clone was seen only once. One end of the junction varies from germline; a read error may be responsible. The same CDR3 can be traced to other DNA sequences in this sample. The V and J genes are TRBV6-4 and TRBJ1-2; the D is unclear. This CDR3 comprises 14 residues. Germline CDR1 reads MRHNA; CDR2 reads SNTAGT. CDR3 nucleotide sequence: TGCGCCAGCAGTCCGGGCCCCGGAGGATTCGGCTACACCTTC. Its protein is CASSPGPGGFGYTF.

The chain couples TRBV19 to TRBJ2-7; D might be TRBD1 (6 bases). This CDR3 region has 14 residues. V was pared by 7 bases and J by 7 bases, with 20 bases between. CDR1 is LNHDA and CDR2 is SQIVND in the germline V gene (reference sequence). CDR3 bases: TGTGCCAGTATGTTGACGGGACCTACAGGGGAGCAGTACTTC. It codes for CASMLTGPTGEQYF.

The chain carries TRBV2 and TRBJ2-3, with 8 bases fitting TRBD2. With 8 bases clipped from V and 2 bases from J, the junction kept 15 bases outside the gene matches. The CDR3 contains 17 residues. Germline V CDR1 and CDR2: SNHLY, FYNNEI. The CDR3 reads CASSGRAVAGYTDTQYF. In DNA, the CDR3 is TGTGCCAGCTCCGGGCGCGCTGTAGCGGGGTACACAGATACGCAGTATTTT.

In this sample, this clone turned up once. The chain couples TRBV7-8 to TRBJ2-2; 8 bases are shared with TRBD1. The CDR3 is made up of 19 amino acids. Germline CDR1 reads SGHVS; CDR2 reads FQNEAQ. With 7 bases clipped from V and 2 bases from J, the junction kept 18 bases outside the gene matches. The CDR3 nucleotides are TGTGCCAGCACCAAACCTGCCGGACAGGGTGCCGCCAACACCGGGGAGCTGTTTTTT. Encoded protein: CASTKPAGQGAANTGELFF.

The genes are TRBV7-2 and TRBJ2-2; weak D call: TRBD2 (5 bases). The CDR3 length is 14 residues. Germline V gene lookup returns CDR1 SGHTA and CDR2 FQGNSA. Deletions cut 5 bases from V and 5 bases from J, with 12 bases between. CDR3 residues: CASSQAQRTGELFF. In DNA form, the CDR3 reads TGTGCCAGCAGCCAGGCCCAGCGGACCGGGGAGCTGTTTTTT.

The V gene is TRBV21-1, the J gene TRBJ1-5; the D segment call TRBD1 is taken from the table without a DNA check. TRBV21-1 is recorded as a pseudogene. The CDR3 covers 16 residues. CDR3 sequence: CASSKARDSRNQPQHF. The DNA of the CDR3 is TGTGCCAGCAGCAAAGCCAGGGATTCGCGCAATCAGCCCCAGCATTTT.

The chain couples TRBV6-5 to TRBJ1-5; D is undetermined. Germline loops: CDR1 MNHEY, CDR2 SVGAGI. CDR3 length: 15 amino acids. Trimming removed 3 bases at V and 3 bases at J, with 12 bases between. This chain's CDR3 is CASSYTSGINQPQHF. The DNA for the CDR3 is TGTGCCAGCAGTTATACCTCGGGGATCAATCAGCCCCAGCATTTT.

Of note for this clone: The identical CDR3 is also encoded by other nucleotide sequences in the sample. The rearrangement links TRBV6-6 to TRBJ2-7; D perhaps matches TRBD2 (5 bases). V lost 4 bases and J 3 bases, leaving 13 bases between the germline ends. Germline CDR1 is MNHNY and CDR2 is SVGAGI (reference sequence). This CDR3 contains 14 residues. This CDR3 reads CASSLSSGGYEQYF. DNA for the CDR3: TGTGCCAGCAGTTTGTCCAGCGGTGGCTACGAGCAGTACTTC.

The CDR3 DNA reads as TGTGCCAGCAGCGTGTCTGGGGGCGCGAACACCGGGGAGCTGTTTTTT. Translating gives CASSVSGGANTGELFF. The chain carries TRBV9 and TRBJ2-2; D may be TRBD1 (6 bases). The CDR3 is 16 amino acids. CDR1 and CDR2 (germline): SGDLS, YYNGEE. V lost 2 bases, J lost 0 bases, and 11 bases lay in between.

The CDR3 DNA is TGTGCCAGCAGCCTTGTTAAGGACAGGGGGCGACCTCATTACACCTTC. Encoded protein: CASSLVKDRGRPHYTF. The genes are TRBV5-6 and TRBJ1-2, with TRBD1 matching 11 bases. Trimming at V came to 4 bases and at J to 11 bases, leaving 16 bases not matched to a gene. Germline V lookup: CDR1 SGHDT, CDR2 YYEEEE. The CDR3 is made up of 16 amino acids.

This chain uses TRBV28 with TRBJ1-4; D might be TRBD1 (6 bases). In germline, CDR1 is MDHEN, CDR2 SYDVKM. Trimming pared 3 bases from V and 7 bases from J, leaving 15 bases between. This CDR3 is 15 amino acids long. CDR3 sequence (DNA): TGTGCCAGCAGTTTTACAAGGGAGGGGGTTGAAAAACTGTTTTTT. Translation: CASSFTREGVEKLFF.

V is TRBV6-4 and J is TRBJ2-6, with a weak D call TRBD1 (5 bases). Trimming removed 2 bases from V and 3 bases from J, with 5 bases in between. This CDR3 comprises 14 residues. Germline assignment: CDR1 MRHNA and CDR2 SNTAGT. This chain's CDR3 is CASSDRGGANVLTF. The CDR3 coding sequence is TGTGCCAGCAGTGACAGGGGTGGGGCCAACGTCCTGACTTTC.

V is TRBV19 and J is TRBJ2-7, with TRBD2 matching over 9 bases. With V trimmed by 9 bases and J by 2 bases, 11 bases remained unmatched. The CDR3 length is 15 residues. Germline V gene sequence: CDR1 LNHDA, CDR2 SQIVND (reference sequence). In DNA form, the CDR3 reads TGTGCCAGCGGATGGGGTAGCGGGAGCCCCTACGAGCAGTACTTC. It is translated as CASGWGSGSPYEQYF.

The CDR3 protein is CASSQEILDSGELFF. The DNA for the CDR3 is TGCGCCAGCAGCCAGGAAATACTGGACTCCGGGGAGCTGTTTTTT. This chain joins TRBV4-3 and TRBJ2-2; tentatively, D is TRBD2 (5 bases). Germline loops: CDR1 LGHNA, CDR2 YSLEER. V was cut by 3 bases and J by 6 bases, with 14 bases left in between. There are 15 residues in the CDR3.

V is TRBV11-2 and J is TRBJ2-7; 8 bases map to TRBD1. V shed 0 bases and J 3 bases; nucleotides not matched to a gene: 4. The CDR3 is 15 residues long. Germline CDR1 reads SGHAT; CDR2 reads FQNNGV. Here the CDR3 reads CASSLDPTGVYEQYF. The CDR3 nucleotides are TGTGCCAGCAGCTTAGACCCGACAGGGGTCTACGAGCAGTACTTC.

The V gene is TRBV9, the J gene TRBJ2-5, with 9 bases that match TRBD2. With V trimmed by 7 bases and J by 5 bases, 12 bases remained unmatched. There are 15 residues in the CDR3. Germline V gene data show CDR1 as SGDLS and CDR2 as YYNGEE. The CDR3 DNA sequence: TGTGCCAGCGCGGGGGGGACTGGGGCCTGGGAGACCCAGTACTTC. This translates into CASAGGTGAWETQYF.

Here the CDR3 DNA reads TGTGCCAGCGGAGAGGGCAAAGGGAACCAGTACTTC. Translated: CASGEGKGNQYF. The chain combines TRBV25-1 with TRBJ2-5; a possible D gene is TRBD2 (5 bases). This CDR3 has 12 amino acids. V was pared by 8 bases and J by 10 bases, with 17 bases between. CDR1 is MGHDK, CDR2 SYGVNS, per germline.

CDR3 loop: CASSGRQGTGELFF. The CDR3 DNA follows: TGTGCCAGCAGCGGACGACAGGGAACCGGGGAGCTGTTTTTT. V gene TRBV13 combines with J gene TRBJ2-2, with 7 bases lining up with TRBD1. CDR3 length: 14 amino acids. CDR1 is PRHDT, CDR2 FYEKMQ, per germline (reference sequence). With V trimmed by 5 bases and J by 5 bases, 5 bases remained unmatched.

This chain links TRBV28 with TRBJ1-4, with D possibly matching TRBD1 (5 bases). Between the trimmed V and J ends, which lost 6 bases and 7 bases, there was a span of 15 bases. The length of the CDR3 is 14 residues. Germline V gene sequence: CDR1 MDHEN, CDR2 SYDVKM. The CDR3, as DNA: TGTGCCAGCAGCACTCAGGGTCGTGGTGAAAAACTGTTTTTT. Protein sequence: CASSTQGRGEKLFF.

J is TRBJ1-4 and V is TRBV7-8; D possibly corresponds to TRBD1 (6 bases). The CDR3 loop spans 15 amino acids. Germline CDR1 and CDR2: SGHVS and FQNEAQ. V gave up 1 base and J gave up 6 bases, with 12 bases separating them. CDR3 region: CASSLGGRGYEKLFF. CDR3 sequence (DNA): TGTGCCAGCAGCTTAGGAGGGAGGGGGTATGAAAAACTGTTTTTT.

This chain joins TRBV5-1 and TRBJ2-5, with unresolved D. V lost 1 base, J lost 5 bases, and 9 bases lay in between. This CDR3 spans 13 amino acids. CDR1 SGHRS and CDR2 YFSETQ come from the germline V gene. The CDR3 region is CASSLLSAETQYF. The CDR3 nucleotides are TGCGCCAGCAGCTTGCTAAGCGCTGAGACCCAGTACTTC.

The CDR3 protein is CASSLDSGTDTQYF. CDR3 in DNA: TGCGCCAGCAGCTTGGATAGCGGCACAGATACGCAGTATTTT. This rearrangement joins TRBV5-1 to TRBJ2-3; weak D call: TRBD2 (5 bases). The CDR3 is made up of 14 amino acids. CDR1 and CDR2 (germline): SGHRS, YFSETQ. V lost 0 bases, J lost 1 base, and 6 bases lay in between.

This clone occurred once. This chain uses TRBV9 with TRBJ2-7; D not certain. Trimming stripped 2 bases from V and 2 bases from J, with 8 bases between. The length of the CDR3 is 13 residues. The germline V gene encodes CDR1 SGDLS and CDR2 YYNGEE. CDR3 DNA: TGTGCCAGCAGCGTCACTGGTGCCTACGAGCAGTACTTC. Its translation: CASSVTGAYEQYF.

This chain connects TRBV4-1 to TRBJ1-5; no clear D gene. Germline V CDR1 and CDR2: MGHRA, YSYEKL. Trimming removed 4 bases at V and 0 bases at J, with 10 bases between. The CDR3 contains 15 residues. The CDR3 coding sequence is TGCGCCAGCAGCCGAGACCGTTATAGCAATCAGCCCCAGCATTTT. Translation: CASSRDRYSNQPQHF.

This clone was seen just once. The gene calls are TRBV6-5 and TRBJ2-1, with 7 bases identical to TRBD2. Germline V gene lookup returns CDR1 MNHEY and CDR2 SVGAGI. The CDR3 totals 15 residues. V lost 4 bases to trimming and J lost 2 bases; unmatched junction nucleotides: 5. CDR3 coding DNA: TGTGCCAGCAGTTTGGGGGGGGATGCCTACAATGAGCAGTTCTTC. Protein: CASSLGGDAYNEQFF.

This clone was seen just once. The rearrangement joins TRBV4-3 to TRBJ2-5; D is perhaps TRBD1 (7 bases). Germline CDR1 LGHNA, CDR2 YSLEER. This CDR3 comprises 17 residues. V was clipped by 3 bases and J by 7 bases, with 24 bases between them. CDR3 sequence: CASSQDGLGTEGGTQYF. The CDR3 nucleotides are TGCGCCAGCAGCCAGGATGGATTAGGGACAGAGGGAGGGACCCAGTACTTC.